This T cell receptor (beta chain) was retrieved from a study of shared clonotypes between healthy human individuals. Trimming removed 4 bases at V and 1 base at J, with 15 bases between. The CDR3 covers 16 residues. Per the germline V gene, CDR1 is SGDLS and CDR2 is YYNGEE. Produced via immunoSEQ multiplex PCR; TCRdb's table is partial and in-frame only. The data contain 450,000 to 650,000 clones, 70% to 80% of them singletons. The chain combines TRBV9 with TRBJ1-5; tentatively, D is TRBD1 (5 bases). The origin of this receptor is a woman aged 40 to 55 in good health. Some clones in this sample may be carry-over from other donors' samples. Sequenced: PBMCs. CDR3 in amino acids: CASSPGVGASNQPQHF. The CDR3 DNA sequence: TGTGCCAGCAGCCCAGGTGTAGGGGCAAGCAATCAGCCCCAGCATTTT.